The T cell receptor (beta chain) described here comes from a study of CD4 T cells in relation to SARS-CoV-2 and coronaviruses. Study results and caveats: The cross-reactivity analysis covered only spike protein, not other viral proteins.

With regard to this clone: Its antigen remains unknown.

Before the COVID-19 pandemic, during about 2011-2019, CD4+ T cells were taken from unexposed donors. Some clones are missing from TCRdb's copy, which holds only in-frame ones; the method was immunoSEQ multiplex PCR. This sample yields about 59,000 clones, of which 80% to 90% are seen a single time; about 1.4% belongs to the top ten. Sequencing was performed on memory CD4+ T cells from PBMCs. The sequence came from a human donor in good health.

DNA for the CDR3: TGCAGCGTACCCGGGACAGGGGACGAGCAGTACTTC. Translation: CSVPGTGDEQYF. The V and J genes are TRBV29-1 and TRBJ2-7; 10 positions match TRBD1. Trimming removed 6 bases from V and 5 bases from J; junction bases left unmatched: 4. Germline CDR1 reads SQVTM; CDR2 reads ANQGSEA. The length of the CDR3 is 12 residues.